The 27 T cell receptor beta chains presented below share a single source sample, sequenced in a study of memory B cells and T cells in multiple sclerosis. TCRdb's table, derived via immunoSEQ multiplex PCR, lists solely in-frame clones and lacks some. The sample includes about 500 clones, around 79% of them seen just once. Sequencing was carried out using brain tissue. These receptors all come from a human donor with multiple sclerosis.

The CDR3 nucleotides read TGTGCCAGCAGCCGGACGTACAACTACCAGGGTGAAAAACTGTTTTTT. Amino acids: CASSRTYNYQGEKLFF. The rearrangement joins TRBV7-9 to TRBJ1-4, with a possible D match to TRBD1 (5 bases). The CDR3 loop spans 16 amino acids. V lost 5 bases and J lost 7, with 20 bases in between. CDR1 SEHNR and CDR2 FQNEAQ come from the germline V gene (reference sequence).

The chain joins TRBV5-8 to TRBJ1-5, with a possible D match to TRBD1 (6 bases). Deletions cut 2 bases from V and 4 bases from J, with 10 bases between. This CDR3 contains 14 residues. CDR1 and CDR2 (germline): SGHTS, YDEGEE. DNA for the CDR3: TGTGCCAGCAGCTTCTGGACAGATAATCAGCCCCAGCATTTT. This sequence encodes CASSFWTDNQPQHF.

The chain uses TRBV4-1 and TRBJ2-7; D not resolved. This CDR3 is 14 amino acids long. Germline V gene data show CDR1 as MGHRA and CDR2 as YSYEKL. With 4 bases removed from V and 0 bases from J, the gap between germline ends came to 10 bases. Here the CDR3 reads CASSPIIDSYEQYF. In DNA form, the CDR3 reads TGCGCCAGCAGCCCTATAATCGACTCCTACGAGCAGTACTTC.

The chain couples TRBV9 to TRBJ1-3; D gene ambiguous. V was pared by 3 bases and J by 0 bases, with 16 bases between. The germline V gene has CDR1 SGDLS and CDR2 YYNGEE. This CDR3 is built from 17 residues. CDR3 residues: CASSGRSAGFSGNTIYF. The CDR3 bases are TGTGCCAGCAGCGGTAGATCGGCCGGGTTCTCTGGAAACACCATATATTTT. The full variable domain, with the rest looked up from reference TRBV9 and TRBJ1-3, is DSGVTQTPKHLITATGQRVTLRCSPRSGDLSVYWYQQSLDQGLQFLIQYYNGEERAKGNILERFSAQQFPDLHSELNLSSLELGDSALYFCASSGRSAGFSGNTIYFGEGSWLTVV.

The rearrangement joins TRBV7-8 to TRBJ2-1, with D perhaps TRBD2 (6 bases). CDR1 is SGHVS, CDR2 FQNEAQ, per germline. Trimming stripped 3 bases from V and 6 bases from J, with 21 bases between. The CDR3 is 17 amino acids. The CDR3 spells CASSFGGPTLLVNEQFF. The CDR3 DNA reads TGTGCCAGCAGCTTCGGGGGACCCACCCTACTCGTCAATGAGCAGTTCTTC.

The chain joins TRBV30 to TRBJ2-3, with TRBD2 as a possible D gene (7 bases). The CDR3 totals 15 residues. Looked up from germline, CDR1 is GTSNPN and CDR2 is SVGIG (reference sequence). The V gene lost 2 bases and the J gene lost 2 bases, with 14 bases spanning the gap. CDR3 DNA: TGTGCCTGGAGTTCGGGGGCGGGGGACACAGATACGCAGTATTTT. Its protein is CAWSSGAGDTDTQYF. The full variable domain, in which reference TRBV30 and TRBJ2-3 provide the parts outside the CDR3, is SQTIHQWPATLVQPVGSPLSLECTVEGTSNPNLYWYRQAAGRGLQLLFYSVGIGQISSEVPQNLSASRPQDRQFILSSKKLLLSDSGFYLCAWSSGAGDTDTQYFGPGTRLTVL.

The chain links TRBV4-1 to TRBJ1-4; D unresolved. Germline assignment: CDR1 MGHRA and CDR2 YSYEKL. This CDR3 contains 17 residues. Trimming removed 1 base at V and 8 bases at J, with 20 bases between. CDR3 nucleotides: TGCGCCAGCAGCCAAGTACTCCCGGGCGGCGGCGGGGAAAAACTGTTTTTT. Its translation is CASSQVLPGGGGEKLFF.

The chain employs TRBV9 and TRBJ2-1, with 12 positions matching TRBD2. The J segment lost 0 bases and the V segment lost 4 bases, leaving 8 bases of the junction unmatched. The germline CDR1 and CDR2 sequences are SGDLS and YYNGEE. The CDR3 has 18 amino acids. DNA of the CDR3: TGTGCCAGCAGCCCGGGACTAGCGGGCGTTATCTCCTACAATGAGCAGTTCTTC. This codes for CASSPGLAGVISYNEQFF.

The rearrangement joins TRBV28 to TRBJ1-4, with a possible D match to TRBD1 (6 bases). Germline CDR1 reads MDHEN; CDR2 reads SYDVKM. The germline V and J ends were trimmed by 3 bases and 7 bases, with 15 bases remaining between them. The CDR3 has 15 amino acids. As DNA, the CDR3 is TGTGCCAGCAGTTTTTTAGGGGGTGGCGGTGAAAAACTGTTTTTT. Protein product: CASSFLGGGGEKLFF.

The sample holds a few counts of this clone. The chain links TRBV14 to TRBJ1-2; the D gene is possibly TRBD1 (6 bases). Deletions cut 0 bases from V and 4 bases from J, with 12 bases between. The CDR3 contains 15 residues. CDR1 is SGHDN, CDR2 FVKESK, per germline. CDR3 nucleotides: TGTGCCAGCAGCCAAGAATGGGGGCACGGCTATGGCTACACCTTC. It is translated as CASSQEWGHGYGYTF.

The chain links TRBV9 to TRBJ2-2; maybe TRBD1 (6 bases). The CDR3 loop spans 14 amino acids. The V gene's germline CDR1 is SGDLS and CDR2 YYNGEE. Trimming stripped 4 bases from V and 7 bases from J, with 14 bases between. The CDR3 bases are TGTGCCAGCAGCACGGACAGCGTGCGCGGGGAGCTGTTTTTT. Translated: CASSTDSVRGELFF.

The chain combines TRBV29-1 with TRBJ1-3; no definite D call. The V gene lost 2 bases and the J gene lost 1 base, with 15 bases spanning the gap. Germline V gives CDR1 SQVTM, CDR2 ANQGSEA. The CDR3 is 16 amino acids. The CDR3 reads CSVEYGGSPSGNTIYF. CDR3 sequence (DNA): TGCAGCGTTGAATACGGCGGCAGCCCATCTGGAAACACCATATATTTT.

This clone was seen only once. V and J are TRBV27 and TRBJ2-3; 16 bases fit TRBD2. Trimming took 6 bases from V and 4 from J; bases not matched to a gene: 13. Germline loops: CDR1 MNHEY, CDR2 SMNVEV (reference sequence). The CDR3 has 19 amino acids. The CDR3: CASRRPPGLAGGRADTQYF. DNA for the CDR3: TGTGCCAGCAGACGTCCCCCGGGACTAGCGGGGGGGAGGGCAGATACGCAGTATTTT.

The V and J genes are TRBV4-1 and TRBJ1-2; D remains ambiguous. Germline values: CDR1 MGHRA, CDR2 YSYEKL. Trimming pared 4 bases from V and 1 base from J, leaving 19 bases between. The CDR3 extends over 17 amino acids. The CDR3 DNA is TGCGCCAGCAGCCCGTCGGGTGGTACGGGAGTTAACTATGGCTACACCTTC. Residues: CASSPSGGTGVNYGYTF.

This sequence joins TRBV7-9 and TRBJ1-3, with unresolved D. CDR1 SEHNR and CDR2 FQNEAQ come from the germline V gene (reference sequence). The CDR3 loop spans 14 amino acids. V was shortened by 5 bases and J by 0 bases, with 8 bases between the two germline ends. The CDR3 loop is CASSQAGSGNTIYF. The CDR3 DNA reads TGTGCCAGCAGCCAGGCCGGCTCTGGAAACACCATATATTTT.

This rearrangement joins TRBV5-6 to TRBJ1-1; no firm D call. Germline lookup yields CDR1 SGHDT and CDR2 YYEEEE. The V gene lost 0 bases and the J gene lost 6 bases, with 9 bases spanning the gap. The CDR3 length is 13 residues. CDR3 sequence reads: CASSLDVQSEAFF. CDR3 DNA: TGTGCCAGCAGCTTGGATGTCCAGTCTGAAGCTTTCTTT.

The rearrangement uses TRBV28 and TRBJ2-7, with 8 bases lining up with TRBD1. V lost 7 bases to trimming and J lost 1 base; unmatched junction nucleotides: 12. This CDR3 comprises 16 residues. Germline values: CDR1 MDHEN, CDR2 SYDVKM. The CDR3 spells CASTTTRDRKSYEQYF. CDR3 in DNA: TGTGCCAGCACCACCACCCGGGACAGGAAATCCTACGAGCAGTACTTC.

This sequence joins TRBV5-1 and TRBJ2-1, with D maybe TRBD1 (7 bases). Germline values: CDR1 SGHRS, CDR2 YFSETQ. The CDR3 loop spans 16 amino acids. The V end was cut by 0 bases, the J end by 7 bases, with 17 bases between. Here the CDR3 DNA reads TGCGCCAGCAGCTTGGACCAGGGGGGTTCTAAGAATGAGCAGTTCTTC. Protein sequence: CASSLDQGGSKNEQFF. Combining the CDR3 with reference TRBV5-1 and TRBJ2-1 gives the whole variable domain KAGVTQTPRYLIKTRGQQVTLSCSPISGHRSVSWYQQTPGQGLQFLFEYFSETQRNKGNFPGRFSGRQFSNSRSEMNVSTLELGDSALYLCASSLDQGGSKNEQFFGPGTRLTVL.

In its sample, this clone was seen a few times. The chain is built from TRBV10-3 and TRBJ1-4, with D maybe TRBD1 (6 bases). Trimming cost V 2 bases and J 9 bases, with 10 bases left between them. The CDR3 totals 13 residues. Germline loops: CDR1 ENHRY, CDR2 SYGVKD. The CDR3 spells CAISESGGQKLFF. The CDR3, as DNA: TGTGCCATCAGTGAGAGTGGGGGCCAAAAACTGTTTTTT.

CDR3 DNA: TGCGCCAGCAGCTTGGATGGGGGAGGCCTGGGGGAGCAGTTCTTC. Translating gives CASSLDGGGLGEQFF. The chain recombines TRBV5-1 with TRBJ2-1, with D perhaps matching TRBD2 (6 bases). The CDR3 consists of 15 residues. V lost 0 bases and J lost 10, with 17 bases in between. Germline CDR1 and CDR2: SGHRS and YFSETQ. Together with reference TRBV5-1 and TRBJ2-1, the CDR3 gives the full variable domain: KAGVTQTPRYLIKTRGQQVTLSCSPISGHRSVSWYQQTPGQGLQFLFEYFSETQRNKGNFPGRFSGRQFSNSRSEMNVSTLELGDSALYLCASSLDGGGLGEQFFGPGTRLTVL.

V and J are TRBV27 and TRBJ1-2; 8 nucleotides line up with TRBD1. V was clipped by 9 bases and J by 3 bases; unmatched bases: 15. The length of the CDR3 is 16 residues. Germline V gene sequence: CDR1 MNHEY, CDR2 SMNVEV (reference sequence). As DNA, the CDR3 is TGTGCCAGTAGAACCCCGACAGGGGCGGAAGACTATGGCTACACCTTC. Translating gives CASRTPTGAEDYGYTF.

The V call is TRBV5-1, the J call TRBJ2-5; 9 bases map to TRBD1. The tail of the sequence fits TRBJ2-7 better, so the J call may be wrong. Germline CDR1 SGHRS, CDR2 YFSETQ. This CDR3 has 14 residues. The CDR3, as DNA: TGCGCCAGCAGCTTAAGACAGGGGGTCTACGAGCAGTACTTC. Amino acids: CASSLRQGVYEQYF.

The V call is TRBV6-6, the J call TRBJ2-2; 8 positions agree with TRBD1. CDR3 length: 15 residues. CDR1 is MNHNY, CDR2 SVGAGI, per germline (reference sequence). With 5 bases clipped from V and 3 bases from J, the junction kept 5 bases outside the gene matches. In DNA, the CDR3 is TGTGCCAGCAGTACCGACAGGGGTTACACCGGGGAGCTGTTTTTT. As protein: CASSTDRGYTGELFF.

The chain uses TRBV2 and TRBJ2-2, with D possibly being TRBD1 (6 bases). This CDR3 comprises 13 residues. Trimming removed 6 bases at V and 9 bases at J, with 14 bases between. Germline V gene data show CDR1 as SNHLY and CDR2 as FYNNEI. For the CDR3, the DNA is TGTGCCAGCAGGGACAGCGATTACAGGGAGCTGTTTTTT. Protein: CASRDSDYRELFF.

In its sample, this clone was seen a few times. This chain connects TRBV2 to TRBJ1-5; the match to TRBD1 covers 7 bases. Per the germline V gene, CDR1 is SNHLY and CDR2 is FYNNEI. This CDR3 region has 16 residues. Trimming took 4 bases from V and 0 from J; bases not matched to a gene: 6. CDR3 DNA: TGTGCCAGCAGTGCCCGAGGGGGCCATAGCAATCAGCCCCAGCATTTT. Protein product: CASSARGGHSNQPQHF.

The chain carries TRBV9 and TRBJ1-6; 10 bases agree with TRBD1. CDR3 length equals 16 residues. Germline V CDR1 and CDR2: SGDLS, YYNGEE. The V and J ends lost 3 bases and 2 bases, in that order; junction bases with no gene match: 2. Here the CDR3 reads CASSGQGAPYNSPLHF. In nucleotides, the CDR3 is TGTGCCAGCAGCGGACAGGGGGCTCCCTATAATTCACCCCTCCACTTT.

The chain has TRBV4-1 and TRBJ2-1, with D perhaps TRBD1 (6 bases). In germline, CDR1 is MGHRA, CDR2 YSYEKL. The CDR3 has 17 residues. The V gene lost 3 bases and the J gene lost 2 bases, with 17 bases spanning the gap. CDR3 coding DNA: TGCGCCAGCAGCCACCGGGACACCGACGGACCCTACAATGAGCAGTTCTTC. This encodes CASSHRDTDGPYNEQFF.